These 30 T cell receptor beta chains share one sample of origin, sequenced in a study of spatial heterogeneity in lung cancer. Findings of the study overall: It was found that expanded intratumoral alpha and beta TCR counts tracked tumor mutation counts.

Their antigens remain unidentified. The time point is: sample taken at primary tumor resection. A single record per CDR3 protein comes from TCRdb applying MiXCR to the 5' RACE reads. The sample has more than 10,000 distinct CDR3 sequences; over 5.5% are singletons. Sequenced here: lung tumor tissue, sampled at surgery. The receptor source for this set is a female donor with early-stage non-small cell lung cancer.

This clonotype has at least ten counts. This chain uses TRBV10-2 with TRBJ1-4; D is undetermined. The CDR3 totals 14 residues. Per germline, CDR1 WSHSY and CDR2 SAAADI. Between the trimmed V and J ends, which lost 6 bases and 0 bases, there was a span of 8 bases. CDR3 in DNA: TGCGCCAGCAGGACGGGAGCAACTAATGAAAAACTGTTTTTT. It encodes CASRTGATNEKLFF.

The V gene is TRBV6-5, the J gene TRBJ1-4; D gene unclear. V dropped 0 bases and J dropped 8 bases, with 10 bases sitting between them. CDR1 MNHEY and CDR2 SVGAGI come from the germline V gene. The CDR3 covers 14 residues. The CDR3 spells CASSYSEGSEKLFF. In nucleotides, the CDR3 is TGTGCCAGCAGTTACTCAGAAGGGTCCGAAAAACTGTTTTTT.

This clonotype was seen only a few times. The chain joins TRBV5-1 to TRBJ1-2, with no clear D. The length of the CDR3 is 15 residues. The V gene's germline CDR1 is SGHRS and CDR2 YFSETQ. Trimming removed 0 bases from V and 4 bases from J, with 13 bases in between. Written as DNA, the CDR3 is TGCGCCAGCAGCTTGGCGCTAGGCAGTTCCTATGGCTACACCTTC. This sequence encodes CASSLALGSSYGYTF. The full variable domain, completed using reference TRBV5-1 and TRBJ1-2, is KAGVTQTPRYLIKTRGQQVTLSCSPISGHRSVSWYQQTPGQGLQFLFEYFSETQRNKGNFPGRFSGRQFSNSRSEMNVSTLELGDSALYLCASSLALGSSYGYTFGSGTRLTVV.

The rearrangement links TRBV27 to TRBJ1-2; D possibly corresponds to TRBD1 (6 bases). Trimming cost V 2 bases and J 4 bases, with 14 bases left between them. The CDR3 runs 15 residues. CDR1 MNHEY and CDR2 SMNVEV come from the germline V gene (reference sequence). The DNA of the CDR3 is TGTGCCAGCAGTTTAGGGGAAGGGGGGATCTATGGCTACACCTTC. Protein sequence: CASSLGEGGIYGYTF.

This clonotype was seen ten or more times. The DNA of the CDR3 is TGCAGCGTTGACCGGGGTAGCTATGGCTACACCTTC. It codes for CSVDRGSYGYTF. V and J are TRBV29-1 and TRBJ1-2; D not certain. The CDR3 is 12 residues long. V was clipped by 3 bases and J by 4 bases, with 9 bases between them. In germline, CDR1 is SQVTM, CDR2 ANQGSEA.

By share of the sample, this clonotype is medium-sized (0.01 to 0.1%). The V gene is TRBV12-3 or TRBV12-4, the J gene TRBJ1-4; D may be TRBD1 (6 bases). The CDR3 spans 13 residues. V shed 8 bases and J shed 7 bases, with 14 bases lying between them. The CDR3 reads CASRGGRSEKLFF. For the CDR3, the DNA is TGTGCCAGCCGAGGGGGGCGCAGTGAAAAACTGTTTTTT.

This clonotype has ten or more counts. The chain joins TRBV12-3 or TRBV12-4 to TRBJ1-3; D gene uncertain. CDR3 size: 14 residues. The V and J ends lost 6 bases and 0 bases respectively, with 9 bases between them. The CDR3: CASRPLGSGNTIYF. Here the CDR3 DNA reads TGTGCCAGCAGGCCGTTAGGCTCTGGAAACACCATATATTTT.

This clonotype was recorded many times. The chain is built from TRBV5-6 and TRBJ2-7; unclear D gene. Between the trimmed V and J ends, which lost 4 bases and 7 bases, there was a span of 9 bases. The V gene's germline CDR1 is SGHDT and CDR2 YYEEEE. This CDR3 is 11 amino acids long. CDR3 amino acids: CASSEGEEQYF. CDR3 in DNA: TGTGCCAGCAGCGAAGGAGAGGAGCAGTACTTC.

This clonotype was observed many times. V is TRBV7-2 and J is TRBJ2-3, with 12 bases matching TRBD2. This CDR3 has 18 amino acids. Germline-derived CDR1 and CDR2 are SGHTA and FQGNSA. J gave up 5 bases and V 1 base, and 10 bases lay outside the gene matches. In DNA form, the CDR3 reads TGTGCCAGCAGCTTAGAGTTACTAGCGGGGGGTTGGGGAGATACGCAGTATTTT. Translating gives CASSLELLAGGWGDTQYF. The variable domain in full, completed from reference TRBV7-2 and TRBJ2-3, reads GAGVSQSPSNKVTEKGKDVELRCDPISGHTALYWYRQSLGQGLEFLIYFQGNSAPDKSGLPSDRFSAERTGGSVSTLTIQRTQQEDSAVYLCASSLELLAGGWGDTQYFGPGTRLTVL.

This clonotype is categorized as medium-sized. V gene TRBV7-9 combines with J gene TRBJ1-2; D might be TRBD1 (5 bases). The CDR3 totals 14 residues. Trimming stripped 1 base from V and 9 bases from J, with 15 bases between. Per germline, CDR1 SEHNR and CDR2 FQNEAQ (reference sequence). The CDR3 is CASSLENTGGRYTF. CDR3 in DNA: TGTGCCAGCAGCTTAGAGAATACAGGAGGTCGCTACACCTTC.

This clonotype has ten or more counts. The chain links TRBV2 to TRBJ1-4; no reliable D call. The CDR3 length is 14 residues. V lost 6 bases and J 8 bases, leaving 16 bases between the germline ends. Germline V gene lookup returns CDR1 SNHLY and CDR2 FYNNEI. The CDR3 bases are TGTGCCAGCAGGAGCCTAGGACCCTGGGAAAAACTGTTTTTT. Amino acids: CASRSLGPWEKLFF.

This clonotype was seen repeatedly, ten times or more. This chain connects TRBV27 to TRBJ1-4; TRBD1 is a possible D gene (6 bases). The CDR3 loop spans 16 amino acids. The germline V gene encodes CDR1 MNHEY and CDR2 SMNVEV (reference sequence). The germline V and J ends were trimmed by 3 bases and 0 bases, with 11 bases remaining between them. This chain's CDR3 is CASSFGRGSTNEKLFF. Written as DNA, the CDR3 is TGTGCCAGCAGTTTCGGCAGGGGCTCAACTAATGAAAAACTGTTTTTT. Full variable domain (outside the CDR3, taken from reference TRBV27 and TRBJ1-4): EAQVTQNPRYLITVTGKKLTVTCSQNMNHEYMSWYRQDPGLGLRQIYYSMNVEVTDKGDVPEGYKVSRKEKRNFPLILESPSPNQTSLYFCASSFGRGSTNEKLFFGSGTQLSVL.

This clonotype was observed at least ten times. The V call is TRBV12-3 or TRBV12-4, the J call TRBJ1-1, with a possible D match to TRBD1 (5 bases). Trimming removed 7 bases at V and 4 bases at J, with 13 bases between. The CDR3 runs 13 residues. The CDR3 DNA follows: TGTGCCAGCAATCCGAGCCAGGGCACTGAAGCTTTCTTT. Residues: CASNPSQGTEAFF.

This clonotype was seen at least ten times. The V and J genes are TRBV20-1 and TRBJ1-1; tentatively, D is TRBD1 (6 bases). The CDR3 extends over 13 amino acids. V shed 2 bases and J shed 8 bases, with 15 bases lying between them. The germline gives CDR1 DFQATT, CDR2 SNEGSKA (reference sequence). CDR3 sequence (DNA): TGCAGTGCTAGAAAGACCACAGGGACCGAAGCTTTCTTT. Translating it yields CSARKTTGTEAFF.

This clonotype was found many times. V gene TRBV9 combines with J gene TRBJ1-1; D may be TRBD1 (5 bases). The CDR3 is 15 residues long. Germline V gene sequence: CDR1 SGDLS, CDR2 YYNGEE. V gave up 0 bases and J gave up 4 bases, with 13 bases separating them. The CDR3 DNA is TGTGCCAGCAGCGTAGAGCCAGGGTTGGGCACTGAAGCTTTCTTT. Its translation: CASSVEPGLGTEAFF. Full variable domain (remainder filled in from reference TRBV9 and TRBJ1-1): DSGVTQTPKHLITATGQRVTLRCSPRSGDLSVYWYQQSLDQGLQFLIQYYNGEERAKGNILERFSAQQFPDLHSELNLSSLELGDSALYFCASSVEPGLGTEAFFGQGTRLTVV.

This clonotype was seen at least ten times. The chain couples TRBV3-1 to TRBJ1-2, with D maybe TRBD1 (5 bases). CDR3 size: 12 residues. Germline CDR1 LGHDT, CDR2 YNNKEL (reference sequence). The germline V and J ends were trimmed by 4 bases and 3 bases, with 6 bases remaining between them. The CDR3 DNA reads as TGTGCCAGCAGCCGGGGGGACTATGGCTACACCTTC. This encodes CASSRGDYGYTF. Drawing the rest from reference TRBV3-1 and TRBJ1-2, the complete variable domain is DTAVSQTPKYLVTQMGNDKSIKCEQNLGHDTMYWYKQDSKKFLKIMFSYNNKELIINETVPNRFSPKSPDKAHLNLHINSLELGDSAVYFCASSRGDYGYTFGSGTRLTVV.

The sample holds many counts of this clonotype. A single base separates this from a much larger clone, so it may be a read error. This chain links TRBV5-5 with TRBJ1-2; no clear D gene. The germline gives CDR1 SGHKS, CDR2 YYEKEE (reference sequence). This CDR3 comprises 13 residues. The chain's CDR3 is CVSRSGLNYGYTF. The DNA of the CDR3 is TGTGTCAGCAGGTCCGGGCTGAACTATGGCTACACCTTC.

This clonotype occurred many times. The chain couples TRBV4-2 to TRBJ1-6; weak D call: TRBD1 (5 bases). The V end was cut by 1 base, the J end by 5 bases, with 12 bases between. Germline V gives CDR1 LGHNA, CDR2 YNFKEQ. This CDR3 comprises 16 residues. In nucleotides, the CDR3 is TGTGCCAGCAGCCAAGGGGCAGGGAACGATAATTCACCCCTCCACTTT. It encodes CASSQGAGNDNSPLHF.

In its sample, this clonotype was seen many times. The rearrangement links TRBV14 to TRBJ2-7; TRBD1 agrees at 9 bases. V lost 3 bases, J lost 3 bases, and 3 bases stayed unmatched. Germline CDR1 is SGHDN and CDR2 is FVKESK. This CDR3 is built from 14 residues. The CDR3 DNA follows: TGTGCCAGCAGCCACCGGGACAGGGTCTACGAGCAGTACTTC. It codes for CASSHRDRVYEQYF.

This clonotype came up many times. The V call is TRBV7-8, the J call TRBJ2-3; 9 positions agree with TRBD2. Germline V lookup: CDR1 SGHVS, CDR2 FQNEAQ. The CDR3 is 15 amino acids. Unmatched junction bases numbered 13, after V lost 1 base and J lost 14 bases. In DNA form, the CDR3 reads TGTGCCAGCAGCTTAGAGGCTAGCGGGGAGGACCTTGCGTATTTT. This translates into CASSLEASGEDLAYF.

This clonotype showed up many times. The J gene is TRBJ1-1, the V gene TRBV5-1, with D possibly matching TRBD1 (5 bases). Trimming pared 0 bases from V and 7 bases from J, leaving 22 bases between. The CDR3 runs to 17 residues. The germline gives CDR1 SGHRS, CDR2 YFSETQ. The CDR3 DNA reads TGCGCCAGCAGCTTGGAGGGGTCAGTATCTTATCTCTATGAAGCTTTCTTT. Residues: CASSLEGSVSYLYEAFF.

The sample holds many counts of this clonotype. This rearrangement joins TRBV6-1 to TRBJ1-4, with 11 positions matching TRBD1. Germline CDR1 reads MNHNS; CDR2 reads SASEGT. Germline trimming cut 8 bases from V and 8 bases from J; bases unmatched to any gene: 1. The CDR3 is 12 amino acids. The CDR3 loop is CASRDRGEKLFF. CDR3 nucleotide sequence: TGTGCCAGCCGGGACAGGGGGGAAAAACTGTTTTTT.

There are a few counts of this clonotype. The chain links TRBV28 to TRBJ1-6; 8 nucleotides line up with TRBD1. J gave up 6 bases and V 6 bases, and 4 bases lay outside the gene matches. This CDR3 is 14 amino acids long. Germline V gene sequence: CDR1 MDHEN, CDR2 SYDVKM. CDR3: CASRSTGGNSPLHF. CDR3 DNA: TGTGCCAGCAGGTCCACAGGGGGTAATTCACCCCTCCACTTT.

This clonotype was observed many times. V usage is TRBV20-1 and J usage is TRBJ1-4; 9 nucleotides line up with TRBD1. CDR3 size: 14 residues. Trimming cost V 3 bases and J 7 bases; bases outside gene matches: 6. The germline CDR1 and CDR2 sequences are DFQATT and SNEGSKA (reference sequence). The DNA of the CDR3 is TGCAGTGCTAGGGACAGGGGAAGAGGTGAAAAACTGTTTTTT. It translates to CSARDRGRGEKLFF.

This clonotype appeared many times. The rearrangement joins TRBV28 to TRBJ2-3; TRBD2 might be the D (6 bases). Germline values: CDR1 MDHEN, CDR2 SYDVKM. The V end was cut by 3 bases, the J end by 4 bases, with 8 bases between. CDR3 size: 13 residues. CDR3 loop: CASSFWGADTQYF. CDR3 nucleotide sequence: TGTGCCAGCAGTTTTTGGGGGGCAGATACGCAGTATTTT.

This clonotype was counted at least ten times. The CDR3 DNA reads TGTGCCAGCAGCCAAGTCATGGTCCTCACCGGGGAGCTGTTTTTT. This encodes CASSQVMVLTGELFF. This chain joins TRBV4-2 and TRBJ2-2; D unclear. V was clipped by 1 base and J by 4 bases, with 10 bases between them. The CDR3 loop spans 15 amino acids. Germline V lookup: CDR1 LGHNA, CDR2 YNFKEQ.

This clonotype was recorded at least ten times. This chain joins TRBV6-2 or TRBV6-3 and TRBJ2-3, with D perhaps matching TRBD2 (5 bases). CDR3 size: 16 residues. Trimming took off 0 bases at V and 1 base at J, with 11 bases between the two ends. Germline-derived CDR1 and CDR2 are MNHEY and SVGEGT. CDR3 region: CASSYSSRTRTDTQYF. The CDR3 coding sequence is TGTGCCAGCAGTTACTCGAGTCGGACTCGCACAGATACGCAGTATTTT.

This clonotype was observed at least ten times. This chain uses TRBV14 with TRBJ2-6; D ambiguous. Germline-derived CDR1 and CDR2 are SGHDN and FVKESK. V dropped 0 bases and J dropped 2 bases, with 8 bases sitting between them. The CDR3 covers 16 residues. CDR3 nucleotide sequence: TGTGCCAGCAGCCAAGATCAAGTTACTGGGGCCAACGTCCTGACTTTC. Amino acid sequence: CASSQDQVTGANVLTF.

This clonotype was picked up many times. The J gene is TRBJ2-5, the V gene TRBV20-1; TRBD2 might be the D (7 bases). The CDR3 loop spans 16 amino acids. The V gene's germline CDR1 is DFQATT and CDR2 SNEGSKA (reference sequence). Trimming shortened V by 3 bases and J by 0 bases, and 17 bases separated the two germline ends. In nucleotides, the CDR3 is TGCAGTGCTAGGGTGTTACGGGGGGCGTACCAAGAGACCCAGTACTTC. Translating it yields CSARVLRGAYQETQYF.

There are many counts of this clonotype. The chain links TRBV10-3 to TRBJ2-3, with D uncertain. Trimming stripped 2 bases from V and 0 bases from J, with 6 bases between. Germline-derived CDR1 and CDR2 are ENHRY and SYGVKD. This CDR3 has 14 residues. CDR3 DNA: TGTGCCATCAGTGAGAAACCGAGCACAGATACGCAGTATTTT. Encoded protein: CAISEKPSTDTQYF.